Following are 12 T cell receptor beta chains from one sample sequenced in a study of Ad26.COV2.S vaccination and SARS-CoV-2 variants. Treatment defined: some 20 received Ad26.COV2.S at low or high dose, single or two shots; roughly five received placebo; per-sample allocation not given. Day 63 after the first vaccine or placebo injection was the time point for sampling. Repertoires were generated with immunoSEQ multiplex PCR, while TCRdb's copy carries only in-frame clones and drops some. The sample carries some 320,000 clones, approximately 80% recorded once. Sequenced material: peripheral blood, taken in a trial of Ad26.COV2.S vaccine versus placebo. These receptors were collected from a person between 18 and 60 years old who received the Ad26.COV2.S COVID-19 vaccine or a placebo.

The sample holds a few counts of this clone. One junction end disagrees with the germline gene, perhaps due to a read error. This sequence joins TRBV7-7 and TRBJ2-7; TRBD1 matches at 7 bases. The CDR3 has 18 residues. Germline V gives CDR1 SSHAT, CDR2 FNYEAQ (reference sequence). The CDR3 coding sequence is TGTGCTAGCAGCTTAGAGGGCGACGACAGGGCTCGCCTCTACGAGCAGTACTTC. Protein sequence: CASSLEGDDRARLYEQYF.

This clone was counted a few times. The genes are TRBV6-5 and TRBJ1-1; possible D gene TRBD1, 6 bases. The CDR3 has 14 residues. V shed 6 bases and J shed 1 base, with 12 bases lying between them. Germline assignment: CDR1 MNHEY and CDR2 SVGAGI. The CDR3 nucleotides are TGTGCCAGCAGACGGACAGATTGGAACACTGAAGCTTTCTTT. It is translated as CASRRTDWNTEAFF.

The chain links TRBV10-3 to TRBJ2-7; D possibly uses TRBD1 or TRBD2 (5 bases each). V lost 4 bases to trimming and J lost 4 bases, with 11 bases between them. This CDR3 has 13 amino acids. CDR1 is ENHRY, CDR2 SYGVKD, per germline. Written as DNA, the CDR3 is TGTGCCATCAGTGGAGGGGACGGGTACGAGCAGTACTTC. This gives the protein CAISGGDGYEQYF.

V usage is TRBV25-1 and J usage is TRBJ1-1, with D tentatively TRBD1 (5 bases). Per the germline V gene, CDR1 is MGHDK and CDR2 is SYGVNS. This CDR3 is built from 14 residues. V was clipped by 3 bases and J by 6 bases, with 14 bases between them. The chain's CDR3 is CASSDTVRVSEAFF. CDR3 coding DNA: TGTGCCAGCAGTGATACTGTCAGGGTTTCTGAAGCTTTCTTT.

This chain links TRBV24-1 with TRBJ1-2; 9 positions match TRBD1. Per the germline V gene, CDR1 is KGHDR and CDR2 is SFDVKD. This CDR3 has 15 residues. Trimming took 3 bases from V and 4 from J; bases not matched to a gene: 5. CDR3 region: CATSDPGQGSYGYTF. The DNA for the CDR3 is TGTGCCACCAGTGATCCGGGACAGGGTAGCTATGGCTACACCTTC.

The chain employs TRBV19 and TRBJ1-2; 7 nucleotides align to TRBD1. This CDR3 is built from 13 residues. The trim removed 3 bases at V and 6 bases at J, leaving 4 bases unmatched. Germline V gene lookup returns CDR1 LNHDA and CDR2 SQIVND (reference sequence). The CDR3 region has the DNA TGTGCCAGTAGTATGGGCAGGGGGGATGGCTACACCTTC. This translates into CASSMGRGDGYTF. Using reference TRBV19 and TRBJ1-2 for the parts outside the CDR3, the full variable domain is DGGITQSPKYLFRKEGQNVTLSCEQNLNHDAMYWYRQDPGQGLRLIYYSQIVNDFQKGDIAEGYSVSREKKESFPLTVTSAQKNPTAFYLCASSMGRGDGYTFGSGTRLTVV.

This sequence joins TRBV5-4 and TRBJ1-2; D gene uncertain. The CDR3 has 14 amino acids. V gave up 3 bases and J gave up 0 bases, with 9 bases separating them. The V gene's germline CDR1 is SGHNT and CDR2 YYREEE (reference sequence). For the CDR3, the DNA is TGTGCCAGCAGCTCCATGACCTCTAACTATGGCTACACCTTC. It specifies CASSSMTSNYGYTF.

This rearrangement joins TRBV4-2 to TRBJ1-1; possible D gene TRBD1, 5 bases. Germline lookup yields CDR1 LGHNA and CDR2 YNFKEQ. Trimming removed 1 base at V and 1 base at J, with 16 bases between. The CDR3 consists of 17 residues. CDR3 bases: TGTGCCAGCAGCCAAGGTCCAGTCCAGGGAAAGAACACTGAAGCTTTCTTT. As protein: CASSQGPVQGKNTEAFF.

The gene calls are TRBV5-1 and TRBJ2-1; 7 bases are shared with TRBD1. The CDR3 spans 15 residues. Looked up from germline, CDR1 is SGHRS and CDR2 is YFSETQ. The V segment lost 2 bases and the J segment 3 bases; nucleotides outside the gene matches: 5. The CDR3, as DNA: TGCGCCAGCAGCTTCGGGACAGCCCTCTACAATGAGCAGTTCTTC. Protein sequence: CASSFGTALYNEQFF. Full variable domain (outside the CDR3, taken from reference TRBV5-1 and TRBJ2-1): KAGVTQTPRYLIKTRGQQVTLSCSPISGHRSVSWYQQTPGQGLQFLFEYFSETQRNKGNFPGRFSGRQFSNSRSEMNVSTLELGDSALYLCASSFGTALYNEQFFGPGTRLTVL.

Here the CDR3 DNA reads TGTGCCAGCAGTGAAGGTCAGAATCAGCCCCAGCATTTT. This translates into CASSEGQNQPQHF. The V and J genes are TRBV6-1 and TRBJ1-5; D is unclear. Germline values: CDR1 MNHNS, CDR2 SASEGT. Trimming took 1 base from V and 4 from J, leaving 5 bases between them. The CDR3 length is 13 residues.

The rearrangement joins TRBV12-3 or TRBV12-4 to TRBJ1-2; D perhaps matches TRBD1 (6 bases). The germline V and J ends were trimmed by 1 base and 7 bases, with 10 bases remaining between them. This CDR3 has 13 residues. The CDR3 bases are TGTGCCAGCAGTTTAGACAGGGCTGTTGGCTACACCTTC. It translates to CASSLDRAVGYTF.

This chain uses TRBV18 with TRBJ1-4; D is undetermined. Germline V CDR1 and CDR2: KGHSH, LQKENI. Trimming left V 2 bases short and J 5 bases short, with 6 bases between. The CDR3 runs 13 residues. CDR3 protein: CASSPGFNEKLFF. CDR3 coding DNA: TGTGCCAGCTCACCAGGCTTCAATGAAAAACTGTTTTTT.